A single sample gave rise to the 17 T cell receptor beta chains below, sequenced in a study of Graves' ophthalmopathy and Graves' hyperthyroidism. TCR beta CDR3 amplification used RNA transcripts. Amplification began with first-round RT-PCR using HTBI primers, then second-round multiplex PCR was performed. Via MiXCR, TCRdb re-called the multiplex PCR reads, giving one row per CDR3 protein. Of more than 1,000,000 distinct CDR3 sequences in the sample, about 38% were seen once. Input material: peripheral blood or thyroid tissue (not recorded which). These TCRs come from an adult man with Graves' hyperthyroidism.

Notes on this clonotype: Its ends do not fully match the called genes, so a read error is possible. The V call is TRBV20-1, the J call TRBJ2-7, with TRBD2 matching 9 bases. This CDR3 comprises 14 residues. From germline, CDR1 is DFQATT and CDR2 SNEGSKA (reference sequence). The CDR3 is CSARVKREVYGQYF. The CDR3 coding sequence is TGCAGTGCTAGAGTTAAGCGGGAGGTGTACGGGCAGTACTTC.

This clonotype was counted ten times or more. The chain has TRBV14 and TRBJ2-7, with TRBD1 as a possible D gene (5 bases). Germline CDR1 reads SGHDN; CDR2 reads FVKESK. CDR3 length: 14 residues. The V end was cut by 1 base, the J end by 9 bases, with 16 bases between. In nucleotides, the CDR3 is TGTGCCAGCAGCCAAGGGACACCCACTCGTCGGCAGTACTTC. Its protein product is CASSQGTPTRRQYF.

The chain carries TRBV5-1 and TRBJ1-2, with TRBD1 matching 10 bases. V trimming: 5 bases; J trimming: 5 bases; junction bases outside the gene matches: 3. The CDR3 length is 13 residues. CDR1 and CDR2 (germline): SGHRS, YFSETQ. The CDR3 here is CASSWTGGYGYTF. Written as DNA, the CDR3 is TGCGCCAGCAGTTGGACAGGGGGTTATGGCTACACCTTC.

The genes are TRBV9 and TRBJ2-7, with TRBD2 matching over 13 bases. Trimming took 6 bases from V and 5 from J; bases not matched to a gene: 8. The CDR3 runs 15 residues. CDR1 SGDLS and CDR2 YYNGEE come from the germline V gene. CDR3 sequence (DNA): TGTGCCAGCACCAGAGGGACTAGCGGGATCAACGAGCAGTACTTC. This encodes CASTRGTSGINEQYF.

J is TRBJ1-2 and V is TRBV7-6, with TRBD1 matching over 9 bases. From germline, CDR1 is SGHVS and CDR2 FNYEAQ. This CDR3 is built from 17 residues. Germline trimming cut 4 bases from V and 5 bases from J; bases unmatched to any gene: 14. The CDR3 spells CASSSAPGQGGGYGYTF. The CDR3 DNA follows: TGTGCCAGCAGCTCCGCCCCGGGACAGGGAGGGGGGTATGGCTACACCTTC. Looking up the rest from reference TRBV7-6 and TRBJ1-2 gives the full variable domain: GAGVSQSPRYKVTKRGQDVALRCDPISGHVSLYWYRQALGQGPEFLTYFNYEAQQDKSGLPNDRFSAERPEGSISTLTIQRTEQRDSAMYRCASSSAPGQGGGYGYTFGSGTRLTVV.

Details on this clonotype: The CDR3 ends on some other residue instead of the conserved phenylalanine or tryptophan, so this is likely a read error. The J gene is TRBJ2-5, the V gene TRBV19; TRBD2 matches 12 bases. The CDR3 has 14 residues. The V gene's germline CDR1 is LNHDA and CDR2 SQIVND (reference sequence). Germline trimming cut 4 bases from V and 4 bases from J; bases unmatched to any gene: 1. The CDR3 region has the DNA TGTGCCAGTAGTACTAGCGGGGGGGTAGAGACCCAGTACCTC. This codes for CASSTSGGVETQYL.

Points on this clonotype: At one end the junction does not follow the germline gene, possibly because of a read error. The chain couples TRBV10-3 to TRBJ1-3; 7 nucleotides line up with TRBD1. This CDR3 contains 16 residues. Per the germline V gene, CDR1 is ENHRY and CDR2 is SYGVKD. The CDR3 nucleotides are TGTGCCAGCAGTTCCCTCCTCCGGGACAGTGGAAACACCATATATTTT. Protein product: CASSSLLRDSGNTIYF.

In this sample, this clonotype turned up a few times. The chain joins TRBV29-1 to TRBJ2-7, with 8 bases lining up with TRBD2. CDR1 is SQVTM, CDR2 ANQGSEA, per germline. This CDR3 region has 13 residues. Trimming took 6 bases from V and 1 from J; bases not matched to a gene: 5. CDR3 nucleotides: TGCAGCGTCACTAGCGGAGAATCCTACGAGCAGTACTTC. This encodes CSVTSGESYEQYF.

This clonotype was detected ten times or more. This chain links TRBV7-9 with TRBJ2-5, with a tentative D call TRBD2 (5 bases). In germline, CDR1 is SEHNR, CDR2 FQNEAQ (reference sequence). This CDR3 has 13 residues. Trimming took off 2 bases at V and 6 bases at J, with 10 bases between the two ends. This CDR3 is CASSLTDGKTQYF. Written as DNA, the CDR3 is TGTGCCAGCAGCTTAACGGACGGGAAGACCCAGTACTTC.

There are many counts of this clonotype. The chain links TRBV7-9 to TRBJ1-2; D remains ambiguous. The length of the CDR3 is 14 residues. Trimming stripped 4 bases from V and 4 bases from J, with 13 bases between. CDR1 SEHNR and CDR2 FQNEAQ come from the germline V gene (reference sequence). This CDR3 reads CASSSDGLGYGYTF. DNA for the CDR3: TGTGCCAGCAGCTCCGACGGCCTGGGCTATGGCTACACCTTC.

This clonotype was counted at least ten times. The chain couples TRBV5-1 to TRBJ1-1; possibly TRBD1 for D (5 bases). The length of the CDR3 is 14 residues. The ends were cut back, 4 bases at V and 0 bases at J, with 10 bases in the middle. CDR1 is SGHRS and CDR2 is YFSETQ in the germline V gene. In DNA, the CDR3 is TGCGCCAGCAGCGCCACACAGGTGAACACTGAAGCTTTCTTT. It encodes CASSATQVNTEAFF.

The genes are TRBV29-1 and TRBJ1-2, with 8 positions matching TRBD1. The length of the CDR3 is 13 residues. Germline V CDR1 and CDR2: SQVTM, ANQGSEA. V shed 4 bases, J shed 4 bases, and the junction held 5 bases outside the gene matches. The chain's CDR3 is CSVGGQGFYGYTF. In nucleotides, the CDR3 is TGCAGCGTTGGCGGACAGGGCTTCTATGGCTACACCTTC.

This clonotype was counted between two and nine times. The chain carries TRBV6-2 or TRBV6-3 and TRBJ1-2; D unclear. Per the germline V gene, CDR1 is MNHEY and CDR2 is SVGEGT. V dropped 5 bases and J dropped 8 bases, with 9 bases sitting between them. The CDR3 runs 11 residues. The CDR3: CASSQQLGYTF. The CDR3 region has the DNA TGTGCCAGCAGTCAACAGCTGGGCTACACCTTC.

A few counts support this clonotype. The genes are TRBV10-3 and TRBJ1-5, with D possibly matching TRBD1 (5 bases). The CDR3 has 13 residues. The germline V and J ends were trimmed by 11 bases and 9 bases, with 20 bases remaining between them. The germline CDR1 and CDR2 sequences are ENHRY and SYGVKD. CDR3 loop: CAVSAQGNPPQHF. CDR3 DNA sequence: TGTGCCGTATCGGCCCAGGGTAACCCGCCCCAGCATTTT.

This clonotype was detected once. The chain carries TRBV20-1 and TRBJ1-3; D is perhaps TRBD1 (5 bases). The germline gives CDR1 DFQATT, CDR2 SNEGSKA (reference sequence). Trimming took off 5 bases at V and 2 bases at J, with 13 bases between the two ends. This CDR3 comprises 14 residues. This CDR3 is CSAELAGTGNTIYF. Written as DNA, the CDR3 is TGCAGTGCTGAACTAGCAGGGACTGGAAACACCATATATTTT.

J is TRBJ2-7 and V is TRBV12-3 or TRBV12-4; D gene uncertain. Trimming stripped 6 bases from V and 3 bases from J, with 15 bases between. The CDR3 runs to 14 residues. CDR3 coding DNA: TGTGCCAGCAGACCCCCACCACGTGACTACGAGCAGTACTTC. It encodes CASRPPPRDYEQYF.

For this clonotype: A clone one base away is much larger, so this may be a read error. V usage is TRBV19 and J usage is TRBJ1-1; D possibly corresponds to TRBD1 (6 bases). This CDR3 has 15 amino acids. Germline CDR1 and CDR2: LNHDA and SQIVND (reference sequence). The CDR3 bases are TGTGCCAGTAGTATTCAACAGGGTGCGAACACTGAAGCTCTCTTT. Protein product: CASSIQQGANTEALF.